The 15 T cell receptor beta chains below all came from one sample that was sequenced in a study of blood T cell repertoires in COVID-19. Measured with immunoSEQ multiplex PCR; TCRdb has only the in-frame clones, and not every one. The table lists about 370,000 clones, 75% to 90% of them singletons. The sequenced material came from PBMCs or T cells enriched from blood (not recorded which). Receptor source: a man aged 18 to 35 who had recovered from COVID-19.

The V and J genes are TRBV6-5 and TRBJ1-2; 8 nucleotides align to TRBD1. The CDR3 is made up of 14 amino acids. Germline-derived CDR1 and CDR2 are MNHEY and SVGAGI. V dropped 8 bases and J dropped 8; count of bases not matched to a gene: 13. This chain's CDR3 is CASFRAGGAWGYTF. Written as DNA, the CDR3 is TGTGCCAGCTTCCGGGCAGGGGGCGCATGGGGCTACACCTTC.

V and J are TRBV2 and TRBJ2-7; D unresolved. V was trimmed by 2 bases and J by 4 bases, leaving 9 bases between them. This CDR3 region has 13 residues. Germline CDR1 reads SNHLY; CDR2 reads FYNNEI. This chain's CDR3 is CASSESETYEQYF. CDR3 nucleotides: TGTGCCAGCAGTGAATCAGAAACGTACGAGCAGTACTTC.

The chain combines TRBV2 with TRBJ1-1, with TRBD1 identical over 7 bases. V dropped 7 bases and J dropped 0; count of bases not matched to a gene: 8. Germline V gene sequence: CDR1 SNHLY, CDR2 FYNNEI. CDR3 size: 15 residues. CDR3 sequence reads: CASITEGAVNTEAFF. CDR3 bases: TGTGCCAGCATAACGGAGGGGGCGGTGAACACTGAAGCTTTCTTT.

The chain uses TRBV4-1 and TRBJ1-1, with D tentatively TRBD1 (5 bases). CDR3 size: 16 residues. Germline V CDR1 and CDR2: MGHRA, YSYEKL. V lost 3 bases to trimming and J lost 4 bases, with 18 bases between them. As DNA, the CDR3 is TGCGCCAGCAGCCAGGCCCCCTGGGGGGGGTCCACTGAAGCTTTCTTT. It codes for CASSQAPWGGSTEAFF.

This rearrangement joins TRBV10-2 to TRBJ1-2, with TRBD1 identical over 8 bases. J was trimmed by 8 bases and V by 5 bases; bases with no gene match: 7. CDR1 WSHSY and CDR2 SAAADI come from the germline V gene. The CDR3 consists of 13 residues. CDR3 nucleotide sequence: TGCGCCAGCAGTACGGACAGGGCTGTGGGCTACACCTTC. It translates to CASSTDRAVGYTF.

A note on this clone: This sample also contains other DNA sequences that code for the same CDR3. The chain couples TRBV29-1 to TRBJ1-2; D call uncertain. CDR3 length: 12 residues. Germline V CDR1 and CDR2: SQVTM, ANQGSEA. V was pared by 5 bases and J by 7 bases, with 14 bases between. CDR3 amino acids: CSVPGGLSGYTF. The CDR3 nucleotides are TGCAGCGTTCCGGGTGGTTTGTCTGGCTACACCTTC.

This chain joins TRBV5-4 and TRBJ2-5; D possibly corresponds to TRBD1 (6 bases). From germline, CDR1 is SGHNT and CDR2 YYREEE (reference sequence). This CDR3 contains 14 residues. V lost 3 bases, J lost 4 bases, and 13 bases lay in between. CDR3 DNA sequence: TGTGCCAGCAGCTGGCACAGGGTTGGAGAGACCCAGTACTTC. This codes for CASSWHRVGETQYF.

The CDR3 region is CASSQDPQYGYTF. The CDR3 region has the DNA TGTGCCAGCAGCCAAGATCCCCAATATGGCTACACCTTC. The chain joins TRBV3-1 (or the pseudogene TRBV3-2) to TRBJ1-2; D ambiguous. CDR1 is LGHDT, CDR2 YNNKEL, per germline (reference sequence). Trimming took 0 bases from V and 5 from J, leaving 7 bases between them. The CDR3 totals 13 residues.

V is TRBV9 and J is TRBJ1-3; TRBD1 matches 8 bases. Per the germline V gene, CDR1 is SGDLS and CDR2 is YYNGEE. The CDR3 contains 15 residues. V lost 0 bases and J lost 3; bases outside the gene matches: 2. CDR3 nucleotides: TGTGCCAGCAGCGTAGGACAGGGGAGTGGAAACACCATATATTTT. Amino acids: CASSVGQGSGNTIYF.

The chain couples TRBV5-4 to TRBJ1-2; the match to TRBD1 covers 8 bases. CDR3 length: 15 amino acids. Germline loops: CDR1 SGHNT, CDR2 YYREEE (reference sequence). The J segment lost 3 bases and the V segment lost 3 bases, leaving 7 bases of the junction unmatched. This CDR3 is CASSSSGQVYYGYTF. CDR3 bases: TGTGCCAGCAGCTCCTCGGGACAGGTTTACTATGGCTACACCTTC.

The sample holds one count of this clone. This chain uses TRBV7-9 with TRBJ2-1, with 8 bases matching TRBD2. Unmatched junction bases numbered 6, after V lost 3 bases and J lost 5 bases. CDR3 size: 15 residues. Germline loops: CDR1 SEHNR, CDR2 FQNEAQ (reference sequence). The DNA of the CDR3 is TGTGCCAGCAGCTTTAGCGGGACTAAGGACAATGAGCAGTTCTTC. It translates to CASSFSGTKDNEQFF.

The CDR3, as DNA: TGTGCCAGCTCACCATCTCTCCTGACCAAACAGGGGATTGGCTACGAGCAGTACTTC. Translating it yields CASSPSLLTKQGIGYEQYF. V and J are TRBV18 and TRBJ2-7, with 7 bases lining up with TRBD1. Germline V gene sequence: CDR1 KGHSH, CDR2 LQKENI. V trimming: 2 bases; J trimming: 3 bases; junction bases outside the gene matches: 19. The CDR3 sequence is 19 residues long.

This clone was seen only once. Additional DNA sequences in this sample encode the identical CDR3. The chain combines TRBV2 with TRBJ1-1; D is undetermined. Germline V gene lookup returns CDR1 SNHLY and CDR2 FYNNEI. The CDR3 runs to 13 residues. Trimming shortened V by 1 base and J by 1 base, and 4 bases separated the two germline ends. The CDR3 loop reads CASSEGRNTEAFF. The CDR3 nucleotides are TGTGCCAGCAGTGAAGGCAGGAACACTGAAGCTTTCTTT.

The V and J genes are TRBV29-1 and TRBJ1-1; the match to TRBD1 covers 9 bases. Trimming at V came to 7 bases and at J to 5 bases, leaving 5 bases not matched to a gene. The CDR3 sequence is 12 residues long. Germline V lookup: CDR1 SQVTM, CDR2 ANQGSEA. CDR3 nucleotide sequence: TGCAGCGCGGACAGGGGAAGGACTGAAGCTTTCTTT. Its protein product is CSADRGRTEAFF.

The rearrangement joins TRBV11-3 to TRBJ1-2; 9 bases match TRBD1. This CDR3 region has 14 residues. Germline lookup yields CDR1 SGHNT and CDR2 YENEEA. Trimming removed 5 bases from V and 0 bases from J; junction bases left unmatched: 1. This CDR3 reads CASSGQGPNYGYTF. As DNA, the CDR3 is TGTGCCAGCAGCGGACAGGGGCCTAACTATGGCTACACCTTC.